The 23 T cell receptor beta chains below were found in one sample sequenced in a study of shared clonotypes between healthy human individuals. Generated by immunoSEQ multiplex PCR, the TCRdb table keeps only in-frame clones and is missing some. This sample has some 650,000 clones; almost 97% occur once, and the top ten carry 0.045% to 0.06%. The sequenced sample consisted of naive CD4+ T cells sorted from blood. Indicated subset: CD45RA+ positively selected. These receptors all stem from a woman in her 30s in good health.

The chain has TRBV5-1 and TRBJ2-4; a weak D match, TRBD2 (6 bases). CDR1 is SGHRS and CDR2 is YFSETQ in the germline V gene. V was shortened by 0 bases and J by 9 bases, with 10 bases between the two germline ends. The CDR3 is 13 residues long. CDR3 DNA sequence: TGCGCCAGCAGCTTGGGGGAGGACACCATTCAGTACTTC. As protein: CASSLGEDTIQYF.

The V and J genes are TRBV11-2 and TRBJ1-6; a weak D match, TRBD1 (6 bases). This CDR3 has 15 amino acids. V was trimmed by 5 bases and J by 6 bases, leaving 14 bases between them. CDR1 is SGHAT and CDR2 is FQNNGV in the germline V gene. CDR3 loop: CASSPPGASNSPLHF. The CDR3 DNA sequence: TGTGCCAGCAGCCCTCCAGGGGCTAGTAATTCACCCCTCCACTTT.

Comment on this clone: Other nucleotide sequences in the sample specify the same CDR3. This chain's CDR3 is CASSLDRVEKLFF. The CDR3 DNA follows: TGCGCCAGCAGCTTGGACAGGGTCGAAAAACTGTTTTTT. The rearrangement links TRBV5-1 to TRBJ1-4; maybe TRBD1 (6 bases). Trimming took off 0 bases at V and 8 bases at J, with 8 bases between the two ends. Germline CDR1 and CDR2: SGHRS and YFSETQ. This CDR3 comprises 13 residues. The whole variable domain, filled in from reference TRBV5-1 and TRBJ1-4, reads KAGVTQTPRYLIKTRGQQVTLSCSPISGHRSVSWYQQTPGQGLQFLFEYFSETQRNKGNFPGRFSGRQFSNSRSEMNVSTLELGDSALYLCASSLDRVEKLFFGSGTQLSVL.

The chain recombines TRBV29-1 with TRBJ1-4, with D hard to call. This CDR3 is built from 13 residues. Looked up from germline, CDR1 is SQVTM and CDR2 is ANQGSEA. The V end was cut by 6 bases, the J end by 3 bases, with 11 bases between. Here the CDR3 DNA reads TGCAGCGTGGCGGGCACACCTAATGAAAAACTGTTTTTT. Translation: CSVAGTPNEKLFF.

The chain carries TRBV10-3 and TRBJ2-7; 11 nucleotides agree with TRBD2. Germline CDR1 is ENHRY and CDR2 is SYGVKD. V lost 0 bases, J lost 3 bases, and 4 bases stayed unmatched. The CDR3 is made up of 16 amino acids. CDR3 bases: TGTGCCATCAGTGAGTCTCGACTAGCGGGAAGCTACGAGCAGTACTTC. As protein: CAISESRLAGSYEQYF.

With respect to this clone: Other DNA sequences of this sample code for an identical CDR3. V is TRBV2 and J is TRBJ2-7; 7 bases are a match to TRBD2. J lost 0 bases, V lost 6 bases, and 5 bases had no gene match. CDR3 length equals 14 residues. In germline, CDR1 is SNHLY, CDR2 FYNNEI. For the CDR3, the DNA is TGTGCCAGCAGAGCAAGCGGGACCTCCTACGAGCAGTACTTC. This encodes CASRASGTSYEQYF.

V is TRBV6-6 and J is TRBJ2-5; D is ambiguous. V was pared by 2 bases and J by 0 bases, with 4 bases between. Germline CDR1 MNHNY, CDR2 SVGAGI (reference sequence). The CDR3 is 13 residues long. For the CDR3, the DNA is TGTGCCAGCAGTTACCGGAACCAAGAGACCCAGTACTTC. As protein: CASSYRNQETQYF.

On this clone: Other DNA sequences in the sample encode the same CDR3. The J gene is TRBJ1-6, the V gene TRBV9; D not certain. CDR1 is SGDLS, CDR2 YYNGEE, per germline. Trimming stripped 0 bases from V and 6 bases from J, with 7 bases between. This CDR3 is 14 amino acids long. The CDR3 region is CASSVEVGNSPLHF. Here the CDR3 DNA reads TGTGCCAGCAGCGTAGAAGTGGGTAATTCACCCCTCCACTTT. Full variable domain (rest looked up from reference TRBV9 and TRBJ1-6): DSGVTQTPKHLITATGQRVTLRCSPRSGDLSVYWYQQSLDQGLQFLIQYYNGEERAKGNILERFSAQQFPDLHSELNLSSLELGDSALYFCASSVEVGNSPLHFGNGTRLTVT.

The genes are TRBV19 and TRBJ1-2; no clear D gene. Looked up from germline, CDR1 is LNHDA and CDR2 is SQIVND (reference sequence). The CDR3 is 14 amino acids. V lost 0 bases and J 1 base, leaving 6 bases between the germline ends. CDR3 nucleotide sequence: TGTGCCAGTAGTATAGATCTACGTAACTATGGCTACACCTTC. Translating it yields CASSIDLRNYGYTF.

The chain uses TRBV29-1 and TRBJ2-2; 7 positions match TRBD2. The CDR3 length is 15 residues. V shed 5 bases, J shed 2 bases, and the junction held 8 bases outside the gene matches. Germline V gene data show CDR1 as SQVTM and CDR2 as ANQGSEA. The CDR3 DNA is TGCAGCGTTCGTCAGCGGGGTACAAACACCGGGGAGCTGTTTTTT. Amino acids: CSVRQRGTNTGELFF.

Regarding this clone: Different DNA sequences within this sample yield the same CDR3. V gene TRBV28 combines with J gene TRBJ2-1; 11 positions agree with TRBD2. Germline CDR1 reads MDHEN; CDR2 reads SYDVKM. There are 15 residues in the CDR3. The J segment lost 3 bases and the V segment lost 6 bases, leaving 4 bases of the junction unmatched. CDR3 protein: CASRTGTSGYNEQFF. In DNA form, the CDR3 reads TGTGCCAGCAGAACAGGGACTAGCGGCTACAATGAGCAGTTCTTC. The whole variable domain, remainder taken from reference TRBV28 and TRBJ2-1, is DVKVTQSSRYLVKRTGEKVFLECVQDMDHENMFWYRQDPGLGLRLIYFSYDVKMKEKGDIPEGYSVSREKKERFSLILESASTNQTSMYLCASRTGTSGYNEQFFGPGTRLTVL.

In this sample, this clone turned up once. The rearrangement joins TRBV7-9 to TRBJ2-2; a possible D gene is TRBD2 (6 bases). This CDR3 is 15 amino acids long. Germline assignment: CDR1 SEHNR and CDR2 FQNEAQ (reference sequence). Trimming took 1 base from V and 6 from J, leaving 12 bases between them. The CDR3 DNA follows: TGTGCCAGCAGCTTAGGGAGCGGAGGGGCCGGGGAGCTGTTTTTT. Its protein product is CASSLGSGGAGELFF.

The V gene is TRBV19, the J gene TRBJ2-7; TRBD2 matches 8 bases. The germline V gene has CDR1 LNHDA and CDR2 SQIVND (reference sequence). The V gene end was trimmed by 2 bases and the J gene end by 5 bases; junction bases not matched to a gene: 5. This CDR3 is 14 amino acids long. CDR3: CASSISGSTHEQYF. Written as DNA, the CDR3 is TGTGCCAGTAGTATAAGCGGGAGCACCCACGAGCAGTACTTC.

V is TRBV18 and J is TRBJ2-3; TRBD2 agrees at 10 bases. This CDR3 has 17 amino acids. J was trimmed by 0 bases and V by 0 bases; bases with no gene match: 3. Germline values: CDR1 KGHSH, CDR2 LQKENI. CDR3 protein: CASSPPTSGTSTDTQYF. The CDR3, as DNA: TGTGCCAGCTCACCACCCACTAGCGGGACTAGCACAGATACGCAGTATTTT.

The chain couples TRBV4-1 to TRBJ2-7, with D perhaps TRBD1 or TRBD2 (6 bases each). CDR1 and CDR2 (germline): MGHRA, YSYEKL. The ends were cut back, 5 bases at V and 6 bases at J, with 20 bases in the middle. The CDR3 sequence is 15 residues long. The CDR3 nucleotides are TGCGCCAGCAGCTCAATTACTACCAAGGGGGGCGAGCAGTACTTC. Translated: CASSSITTKGGEQYF.

The chain uses TRBV19 and TRBJ2-1; 9 nucleotides match TRBD2. The junction had 7 bases not matched to a gene; V was cut back by 4 bases and J by 0 bases. Germline V gene lookup returns CDR1 LNHDA and CDR2 SQIVND (reference sequence). CDR3 length equals 17 residues. The CDR3 loop reads CASSSPPAGGSYNEQFF. DNA of the CDR3: TGTGCCAGTAGTAGCCCCCCAGCGGGGGGCTCCTACAATGAGCAGTTCTTC.

V and J are TRBV7-9 and TRBJ2-3; D is unclear. The V end lost 1 base, the J end lost 2 bases, and 7 bases lay between the germline ends. The CDR3 totals 14 residues. Germline V gene lookup returns CDR1 SEHNR and CDR2 FQNEAQ (reference sequence). The CDR3 DNA follows: TGTGCCAGCAGCTTAGATGTCAACACAGATACGCAGTATTTT. This encodes CASSLDVNTDTQYF.

The chain joins TRBV27 to TRBJ2-1; 7 bases are a match to TRBD2. Trimming removed 5 bases from V and 6 bases from J; junction bases left unmatched: 4. The CDR3 spans 13 residues. Germline V CDR1 and CDR2: MNHEY, SMNVEV (reference sequence). This CDR3 is CASSRLAPNEQFF. The CDR3 DNA follows: TGTGCCAGCAGTCGACTAGCCCCCAATGAGCAGTTCTTC.

The chain uses TRBV4-1 and TRBJ2-7, with 9 positions matching TRBD1. This CDR3 region has 14 residues. Germline assignment: CDR1 MGHRA and CDR2 YSYEKL. J was trimmed by 4 bases and V by 3 bases; bases with no gene match: 4. The CDR3 region is CASSQPGQGYEQYF. Written as DNA, the CDR3 is TGCGCCAGCAGCCAGCCGGGACAGGGATACGAGCAGTACTTC.

The chain is built from TRBV19 and TRBJ1-5; D remains ambiguous. The CDR3 length is 13 residues. The V gene's germline CDR1 is LNHDA and CDR2 SQIVND (reference sequence). The ends were cut back, 5 bases at V and 5 bases at J, with 10 bases in the middle. The CDR3 DNA reads TGTGCCAGTAGTCCCCTAGATCATCAGCCCCAGCATTTT. Amino acid sequence: CASSPLDHQPQHF. The whole variable domain, remainder taken from reference TRBV19 and TRBJ1-5, is DGGITQSPKYLFRKEGQNVTLSCEQNLNHDAMYWYRQDPGQGLRLIYYSQIVNDFQKGDIAEGYSVSREKKESFPLTVTSAQKNPTAFYLCASSPLDHQPQHFGDGTRLSIL.

The rearrangement uses TRBV6-5 and TRBJ2-6, with no clear D. Germline V gene lookup returns CDR1 MNHEY and CDR2 SVGAGI. CDR3 length equals 15 residues. Between the trimmed V and J ends, which lost 11 bases and 2 bases, there was a span of 16 bases. The CDR3 DNA follows: TGTGCCTGTCGCCGCGCTGCCCCTGGGGCCAACGTCCTGACTTTC. Protein product: CACRRAAPGANVLTF.

The rearrangement links TRBV18 to TRBJ1-1; D is undetermined. This CDR3 contains 18 residues. V was trimmed by 3 bases and J by 1 base, leaving 21 bases between them. Germline V gene sequence: CDR1 KGHSH, CDR2 LQKENI. CDR3 residues: CASSPTSRGIGGNTEAFF. The CDR3 bases are TGTGCCAGCTCACCGACCTCCCGTGGGATAGGAGGGAACACTGAAGCTTTCTTT. Complete variable domain (other parts from reference TRBV18 and TRBJ1-1): NAGVMQNPRHLVRRRGQEARLRCSPMKGHSHVYWYRQLPEEGLKFMVYLQKENIIDESGMPKERFSAEFPKEGPSILRIQQVVRGDSAAYFCASSPTSRGIGGNTEAFFGQGTRLTVV.

This clone was detected only a few times. V gene TRBV30 combines with J gene TRBJ1-1; maybe TRBD1 (5 bases). The CDR3 is made up of 13 amino acids. The germline V gene has CDR1 GTSNPN and CDR2 SVGIG (reference sequence). V gave up 3 bases and J gave up 4 bases, with 12 bases separating them. For the CDR3, the DNA is TGTGCCTGGAGAAAGGGGATTGGCACTGAAGCTTTCTTT. Protein sequence: CAWRKGIGTEAFF.